In its sample, the clone carrying this T cell receptor (beta chain) was seen many times. Its specificity is not known. Unique molecular identifiers were affixed to discrete cDNA molecules within the library. TCRdb processed the RACE reads anew with MiXCR; each CDR3 protein has one entry. The data hold more than 300,000 distinct CDR3 sequences, with around 5.5% observed a single time. Germline trimming cut 3 bases from V and 4 bases from J; bases unmatched to any gene: 6. The CDR3 loop spans 16 amino acids. Germline CDR1 and CDR2: SGHDT and YYEEEE. The entry originates in a study of human T cells and chemical hapten exposure. Study-level points and caveats: Every donor had alopecia, and their immune response may therefore differ from healthy people's.

Sample time point: pre-sensitization, week 0. Treatment reported: therapeutic diphenylcyclopropenone sensitization with weekly scalp DPC. This clonotype was obtained from a woman aged 18-29 years with alopecia areata. Some clones in this sample may be carry-over from other donors' samples. The sequenced sample was whole blood, obtained in connection with sensitization to the hapten diphenylcyclopropenone (DPC). The chain uses TRBV5-6 and TRBJ1-6; 8 bases map to TRBD1. The chain's CDR3 is CASSYTQGAYNSPLHF. In nucleotides, the CDR3 is TGTGCCAGCAGCTACACCCAGGGGGCTTATAATTCACCCCTCCACTTT.